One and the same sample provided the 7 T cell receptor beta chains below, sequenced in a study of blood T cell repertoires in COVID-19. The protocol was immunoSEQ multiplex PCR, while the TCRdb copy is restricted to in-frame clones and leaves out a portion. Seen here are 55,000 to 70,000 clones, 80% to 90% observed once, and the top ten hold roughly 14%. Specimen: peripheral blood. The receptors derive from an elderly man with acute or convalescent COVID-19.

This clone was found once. Here the CDR3 reads CASSLGRIPNEKLFF. As DNA, the CDR3 is TGTGCCAGCAGCTTAGGTCGTATCCCTAATGAAAAACTGTTTTTT. The rearrangement uses TRBV7-2 and TRBJ1-4; D not resolved. In germline, CDR1 is SGHTA, CDR2 FQGNSA. V shed 1 base and J shed 3 bases, with 9 bases lying between them. This CDR3 comprises 15 residues.

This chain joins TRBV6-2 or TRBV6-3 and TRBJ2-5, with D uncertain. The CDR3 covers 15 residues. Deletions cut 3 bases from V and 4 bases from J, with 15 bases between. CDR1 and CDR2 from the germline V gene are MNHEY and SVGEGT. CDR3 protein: CASSYPAQAGETQYF. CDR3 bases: TGTGCCAGCAGTTATCCCGCGCAGGCAGGAGAGACCCAGTACTTC.

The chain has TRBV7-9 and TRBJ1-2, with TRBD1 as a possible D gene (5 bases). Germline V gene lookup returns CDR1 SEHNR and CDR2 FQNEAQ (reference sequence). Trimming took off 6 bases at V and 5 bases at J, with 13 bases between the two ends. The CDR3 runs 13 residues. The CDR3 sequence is CASSSGRTYGYTF. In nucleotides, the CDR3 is TGTGCCAGCAGTTCCGGACGGACATATGGCTACACCTTC.

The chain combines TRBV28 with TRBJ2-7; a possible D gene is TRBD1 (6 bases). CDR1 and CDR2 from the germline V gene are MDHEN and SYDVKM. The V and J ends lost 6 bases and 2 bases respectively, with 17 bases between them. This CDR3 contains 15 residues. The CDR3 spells CASSSPSGTTYEQYF. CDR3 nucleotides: TGTGCCAGCAGCTCCCCCTCCGGGACAACCTACGAGCAGTACTTC.

CDR3 in DNA: TGTGCCAGCAGTGAAGGTAGCGGGAGGGTAAAGGAGACCCAGTACTTC. This translates into CASSEGSGRVKETQYF. The rearrangement joins TRBV25-1 to TRBJ2-5, with 11 bases identical to TRBD2. Germline-derived CDR1 and CDR2 are MGHDK and SYGVNS. The CDR3 consists of 16 residues. Trimming at V came to 2 bases and at J to 5 bases, leaving 7 bases not matched to a gene. Based on the CDR3 plus reference TRBV25-1 and TRBJ2-5, the full variable domain is EADIYQTPRYLVIGTGKKITLECSQTMGHDKMYWYQQDPGMELHLIHYSYGVNSTEKGDLSSESTVSRIRTEHFPLTLESARPSHTSQYLCASSEGSGRVKETQYFGPGTRLLVL.

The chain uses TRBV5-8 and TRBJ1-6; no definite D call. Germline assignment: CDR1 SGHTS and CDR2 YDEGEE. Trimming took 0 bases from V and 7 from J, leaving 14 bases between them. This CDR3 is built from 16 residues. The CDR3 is CASSLGFALRNSPLHF. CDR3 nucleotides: TGTGCCAGCAGCTTGGGATTTGCGCTCCGCAATTCACCCCTCCACTTT.

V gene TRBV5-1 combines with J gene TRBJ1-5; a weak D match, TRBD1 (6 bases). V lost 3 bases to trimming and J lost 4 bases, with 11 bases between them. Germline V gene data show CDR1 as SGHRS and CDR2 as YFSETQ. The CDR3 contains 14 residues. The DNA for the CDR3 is TGCGCCAGCAGCTCTGGACAGCTAAATCAGCCCCAGCATTTT. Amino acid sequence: CASSSGQLNQPQHF.